This passage covers 18 T cell receptor beta chains from one sample sequenced in a study of OX40 agonist ivuxolimab in advanced cancers. Clones were sequenced by immunoSEQ multiplex PCR, and TCRdb holds only the in-frame ones, with some missing. The repertoire holds about 95,000 clones, with about 91% as singletons. The material sequenced was CD4+ or CD8+ T cells sorted from blood, taken in a trial of the OX40 agonist ivuxolimab. The receptors shown here come from an adult with an advanced solid tumor such as melanoma, head and neck, liver or kidney cancer.

The chain links TRBV19 to TRBJ1-5; 7 nucleotides align to TRBD1. Trimming at V came to 3 bases and at J to 6 bases, leaving 8 bases not matched to a gene. Germline V gene lookup returns CDR1 LNHDA and CDR2 SQIVND (reference sequence). The CDR3 spans 15 residues. The chain's CDR3 is CASSMGQGVFQPQHF. The CDR3 DNA is TGTGCCAGTAGTATGGGGCAGGGGGTATTTCAGCCCCAGCATTTT. The complete variable domain, with remaining parts taken from reference TRBV19 and TRBJ1-5, reads DGGITQSPKYLFRKEGQNVTLSCEQNLNHDAMYWYRQDPGQGLRLIYYSQIVNDFQKGDIAEGYSVSREKKESFPLTVTSAQKNPTAFYLCASSMGQGVFQPQHFGDGTRLSIL.

In this sample, this clone turned up once. The chain recombines TRBV27 with TRBJ2-1; the D gene is possibly TRBD2 (5 bases). Trimming removed 6 bases at V and 8 bases at J, with 11 bases between. The CDR3 consists of 12 residues. Germline V gene data show CDR1 as MNHEY and CDR2 as SMNVEV (reference sequence). The CDR3 spells CASSQTRDEQFF. For the CDR3, the DNA is TGTGCCAGCAGCCAAACTAGGGATGAGCAGTTCTTC.

The chain employs TRBV20-1 and TRBJ1-2, with TRBD1 as a possible D gene (5 bases). This CDR3 has 11 residues. Germline V CDR1 and CDR2: DFQATT, SNEGSKA (reference sequence). V gave up 4 bases and J gave up 3 bases, with 6 bases separating them. As DNA, the CDR3 is TGCAGTGCTACGACAGACTATGGCTACACCTTC. It is translated as CSATTDYGYTF.

The chain uses TRBV19 and TRBJ1-1; D is unclear. Germline assignment: CDR1 LNHDA and CDR2 SQIVND (reference sequence). V shed 3 bases and J shed 0 bases, with 8 bases lying between them. CDR3 size: 14 residues. CDR3 sequence: CASSIRLMNTEAFF. CDR3 in DNA: TGTGCCAGTAGTATTCGACTAATGAACACTGAAGCTTTCTTT. The entire variable domain, with the rest obtained from reference TRBV19 and TRBJ1-1, is as follows: DGGITQSPKYLFRKEGQNVTLSCEQNLNHDAMYWYRQDPGQGLRLIYYSQIVNDFQKGDIAEGYSVSREKKESFPLTVTSAQKNPTAFYLCASSIRLMNTEAFFGQGTRLTVV.

The chain has TRBV29-1 and TRBJ2-7; 8 positions match TRBD2. This CDR3 contains 13 residues. The V gene's germline CDR1 is SQVTM and CDR2 ANQGSEA. Trimming at V came to 7 bases and at J to 4 bases, leaving 9 bases not matched to a gene. CDR3 region: CSATGLAGYEQYF. DNA of the CDR3: TGCAGCGCCACCGGACTAGCTGGGTACGAGCAGTACTTC.

The J gene is TRBJ2-1, the V gene TRBV7-9, with TRBD2 identical over 13 bases. Looked up from germline, CDR1 is SEHNR and CDR2 is FQNEAQ (reference sequence). The CDR3 loop spans 18 amino acids. Trimming cost V 5 bases and J 0 bases; bases outside gene matches: 7. CDR3 DNA: TGTGCCAGCAGCCCACTAGCGGGAGGGCGCGGCTCCTACAATGAGCAGTTCTTC. This sequence encodes CASSPLAGGRGSYNEQFF.

V usage is TRBV5-1 and J usage is TRBJ2-3; 14 bases fit TRBD2. Germline V gives CDR1 SGHRS, CDR2 YFSETQ. The CDR3 length is 17 residues. J gave up 6 bases and V 3 bases, and 9 bases lay outside the gene matches. CDR3 residues: CASSSPRTSGRRDTQYF. For the CDR3, the DNA is TGCGCCAGCAGCTCGCCTCGGACTAGCGGGAGGAGGGATACGCAGTATTTT.

This chain joins TRBV28 and TRBJ1-5; no definite D call. The CDR3 length is 10 residues. Germline CDR1 reads MDHEN; CDR2 reads SYDVKM. V lost 3 bases and J 11 bases, leaving 5 bases between the germline ends. Written as DNA, the CDR3 is TGTGCCAGCAGTTTTCGGACCCAGCATTTT. It codes for CASSFRTQHF.

This chain uses TRBV6-1 with TRBJ1-4; D is perhaps TRBD1 (5 bases). The V and J ends lost 5 bases and 0 bases respectively, with 7 bases between them. This CDR3 has 14 residues. CDR1 and CDR2 from the germline V gene are MNHNS and SASEGT. In DNA form, the CDR3 reads TGTGCCAGCAGTTCCAGGGCAACTAATGAAAAACTGTTTTTT. Translating it yields CASSSRATNEKLFF.

The J gene is TRBJ1-4, the V gene TRBV4-3; unclear D gene. Germline V gives CDR1 LGHNA, CDR2 YSLEER. CDR3 length: 18 amino acids. The V and J ends lost 2 bases and 2 bases respectively, with 18 bases between them. The DNA for the CDR3 is TGCGCCAGCAGCCAAATACCACACGGGCCCTATACTAATGAAAAACTGTTTTTT. It specifies CASSQIPHGPYTNEKLFF.

This sequence joins TRBV30 and TRBJ2-7; D is unclear. CDR1 is GTSNPN and CDR2 is SVGIG in the germline V gene (reference sequence). Trimming left V 3 bases short and J 3 bases short, with 6 bases between. There are 11 residues in the CDR3. The CDR3 DNA reads TGTGCCTGGAGAATCGGCTACGAGCAGTACTTC. It translates to CAWRIGYEQYF.

The chain recombines TRBV6-5 with TRBJ1-1; possibly TRBD1 for D (5 bases). V lost 2 bases and J lost 1, with 11 bases in between. The germline CDR1 and CDR2 sequences are MNHEY and SVGAGI. The CDR3 consists of 15 residues. DNA for the CDR3: TGTGCCAGCAGTTACGGAGGGGCACGGAACACTGAAGCTTTCTTT. As protein: CASSYGGARNTEAFF.

The V call is TRBV28, the J call TRBJ2-7, with D possibly being TRBD1 (6 bases). The CDR3 has 14 residues. Between the trimmed V and J ends, which lost 6 bases and 2 bases, there was a span of 14 bases. CDR1 and CDR2 (germline): MDHEN, SYDVKM. The CDR3 loop reads CASSSSDRPYEQYF. For the CDR3, the DNA is TGTGCCAGCAGCTCCTCGGACAGACCCTACGAGCAGTACTTC.

The V gene is TRBV19, the J gene TRBJ1-2; TRBD1 might be the D (6 bases). The V and J ends lost 10 bases and 7 bases respectively, with 22 bases between them. There are 14 residues in the CDR3. Germline V CDR1 and CDR2: LNHDA, SQIVND (reference sequence). As DNA, the CDR3 is TGTGCCACCGGCGGGGGGGCGACCTTCTCTGGCTACACCTTC. Residues: CATGGGATFSGYTF.

The rearrangement joins TRBV4-2 to TRBJ2-2; 8 bases fit TRBD1. V shed 2 bases and J 6 bases; nucleotides not matched to a gene: 5. CDR1 is LGHNA, CDR2 YNFKEQ, per germline. The CDR3 is made up of 15 amino acids. CDR3: CASSQTDRVSGELFF. The CDR3, as DNA: TGTGCCAGCAGCCAAACGGACAGGGTATCCGGGGAGCTGTTTTTT.

This clone was seen just once. J is TRBJ1-2 and V is TRBV28, with 9 bases lining up with TRBD1. Trimming removed 7 bases from V and 4 bases from J; junction bases left unmatched: 10. Germline CDR1 is MDHEN and CDR2 is SYDVKM. The CDR3 contains 15 residues. DNA of the CDR3: TGTGCCAGCACCACACAGGGGGCGCTGTTCTATGGCTACACCTTC. Its protein is CASTTQGALFYGYTF.

The J gene is TRBJ2-3, the V gene TRBV4-3, with a tentative D call TRBD2 (6 bases). The CDR3 length is 16 residues. CDR1 LGHNA and CDR2 YSLEER come from the germline V gene. V was cut by 1 base and J by 4 bases, with 15 bases left in between. The CDR3 sequence is CASSQALAADADTQYF. The DNA for the CDR3 is TGCGCCAGCAGCCAAGCTTTAGCGGCAGATGCAGATACGCAGTATTTT.

The genes are TRBV5-1 and TRBJ2-1; 8 nucleotides line up with TRBD2. V was pared by 4 bases and J by 6 bases, with 12 bases of the junction left unmatched. CDR1 and CDR2 from the germline V gene are SGHRS and YFSETQ. CDR3 size: 16 residues. As DNA, the CDR3 is TGCGCCAGCAGCACTGGGACACGGGAGGGCCTCAATGAGCAGTTCTTC. As protein: CASSTGTREGLNEQFF.